These 18 T cell receptor beta chains were sequenced from one sample in a study of CD8 T cells in Susac syndrome. The RNA input was roughly 0.45 to 1 ug, and it was reverse transcribed with random hexamers. TCRdb independently ran MiXCR on the immunoSEQ multiplex PCR reads; one entry per CDR3 protein. The sample yields over 130,000 distinct CDR3 sequences, roughly 94% seen once. What was sequenced was CD4+ T cells from PBMCs. The source is a human donor with Susac syndrome.

The chain recombines TRBV30 with TRBJ1-1; D not certain. Germline lookup yields CDR1 GTSNPN and CDR2 SVGIG (reference sequence). V was shortened by 4 bases and J by 1 base, with 16 bases between the two germline ends. This CDR3 region has 15 residues. In DNA, the CDR3 is TGTGCCTGGACCCATCCGGCCGGGAGGAACACTGAAGCTTTCTTT. It translates to CAWTHPAGRNTEAFF.

The chain employs TRBV9 and TRBJ2-3, with 8 bases identical to TRBD1. Germline CDR1 and CDR2: SGDLS and YYNGEE. The CDR3 covers 17 residues. V gave up 1 base and J gave up 0 bases; unmatched junction bases: 7. DNA of the CDR3: TGTGCCAGCAGCGTATCAGGACAGGGCTCTAGCACAGATACGCAGTATTTT. Translation gives CASSVSGQGSSTDTQYF.

This CDR3 reads CSARTGNYEQYF. The CDR3 DNA follows: TGCAGCGCCCGAACAGGTAACTACGAGCAGTACTTC. V is TRBV29-1 and J is TRBJ2-7; TRBD1 is a possible D gene (5 bases). Germline lookup yields CDR1 SQVTM and CDR2 ANQGSEA. There are 12 residues in the CDR3. V lost 7 bases to trimming and J lost 3 bases, with 13 bases between them.

The chain couples TRBV9 to TRBJ1-5; no definite D call. The CDR3 length is 14 residues. Looked up from germline, CDR1 is SGDLS and CDR2 is YYNGEE. Deletions cut 0 bases from V and 6 bases from J, with 10 bases between. CDR3 coding DNA: TGTGCCAGCAGCGTAGGAGGGTCCAGTCAGCCCCAGCATTTT. Protein sequence: CASSVGGSSQPQHF.

The chain couples TRBV20-1 to TRBJ2-7; 9 bases agree with TRBD1. Germline V lookup: CDR1 DFQATT, CDR2 SNEGSKA (reference sequence). The CDR3 sequence is 14 residues long. Trimming removed 6 bases from V and 6 bases from J; junction bases left unmatched: 12. CDR3 amino acids: CSAAAGTGSFEQYF. Written as DNA, the CDR3 is TGCAGTGCGGCGGCCGGGACAGGGTCATTCGAGCAGTACTTC.

The chain links TRBV2 to TRBJ2-3; D is ambiguous. This CDR3 contains 11 residues. V was cut by 7 bases and J by 10 bases, with 12 bases left in between. Germline V gives CDR1 SNHLY, CDR2 FYNNEI. The CDR3 DNA follows: TGTGCCAGCACTGGGTTTGAACCGCAGTATTTT. It yields the protein CASTGFEPQYF.

The V gene is TRBV29-1, the J gene TRBJ2-3, with a tentative D call TRBD2 (6 bases). Germline lookup yields CDR1 SQVTM and CDR2 ANQGSEA. CDR3 length: 17 residues. V was shortened by 2 bases and J by 0 bases, with 18 bases between the two germline ends. The CDR3 DNA reads as TGCAGCGTTGAATATAGCGGAATATACACTAGCACAGATACGCAGTATTTT. Its protein product is CSVEYSGIYTSTDTQYF.

V is TRBV24-1 and J is TRBJ2-2; D is possibly TRBD2 (7 bases). CDR3 size: 15 residues. Trimming took 5 bases from V and 3 from J, leaving 12 bases between them. The germline V gene encodes CDR1 KGHDR and CDR2 SFDVKD. For the CDR3, the DNA is TGTGCCACCAGTGCCGCGGGGGCCCACACCGGGGAGCTGTTTTTT. It codes for CATSAAGAHTGELFF.

This clonotype was detected only a few times. The V call is TRBV5-1, the J call TRBJ2-7, with 8 bases lining up with TRBD1. The CDR3 extends over 15 amino acids. CDR1 and CDR2 from the germline V gene are SGHRS and YFSETQ. The ends lost 0 bases at V and 5 bases at J; junction bases unmatched: 7. The CDR3 is CASSLGGQGVHEQYF. As DNA, the CDR3 is TGCGCCAGCAGCTTGGGTGGACAGGGAGTCCACGAGCAGTACTTC. Supplemented by reference TRBV5-1 and TRBJ2-7, the full variable domain reads KAGVTQTPRYLIKTRGQQVTLSCSPISGHRSVSWYQQTPGQGLQFLFEYFSETQRNKGNFPGRFSGRQFSNSRSEMNVSTLELGDSALYLCASSLGGQGVHEQYFGPGTRLTVT.

The rearrangement joins TRBV7-3 to TRBJ2-1, with 7 bases matching TRBD1. V was pared by 5 bases and J by 3 bases, with 10 bases of the junction left unmatched. The CDR3 length is 16 residues. Germline lookup yields CDR1 SGHTA and CDR2 FQGTGA. The CDR3 is CASSTTAGTDYNEQFF. The CDR3 bases are TGTGCCAGCAGCACGACTGCCGGGACAGACTACAATGAGCAGTTCTTC.

This clonotype was counted a few times. The chain is built from TRBV19 and TRBJ2-7; 11 bases match TRBD1. The germline CDR1 and CDR2 sequences are LNHDA and SQIVND (reference sequence). The V gene end was trimmed by 6 bases and the J gene end by 2 bases; junction bases not matched to a gene: 3. The CDR3 sequence is 14 residues long. DNA for the CDR3: TGTGCCAGTAGCCCGGGACAGGGGGCCTACGAGCAGTACTTC. Amino acids: CASSPGQGAYEQYF. The complete variable domain, with remaining parts taken from reference TRBV19 and TRBJ2-7, reads DGGITQSPKYLFRKEGQNVTLSCEQNLNHDAMYWYRQDPGQGLRLIYYSQIVNDFQKGDIAEGYSVSREKKESFPLTVTSAQKNPTAFYLCASSPGQGAYEQYFGPGTRLTVT.

The gene calls are TRBV18 and TRBJ2-7; 7 bases are a match to TRBD1. V gave up 6 bases and J gave up 1 base; unmatched junction bases: 9. The germline gives CDR1 KGHSH, CDR2 LQKENI. This CDR3 comprises 15 residues. CDR3: CASSPTGLGSYEQYF. CDR3 sequence (DNA): TGTGCCAGCTCGCCGACAGGGTTAGGTTCCTACGAGCAGTACTTC.

The rearrangement joins TRBV6-5 to TRBJ2-5; a weak D match, TRBD1 (6 bases). The V gene lost 4 bases and the J gene lost 1 base, with 10 bases spanning the gap. The CDR3 spans 14 residues. Germline CDR1 is MNHEY and CDR2 is SVGAGI. CDR3 loop: CASSSSGAQETQYF. CDR3 sequence (DNA): TGTGCCAGCAGTTCCTCAGGGGCCCAAGAGACCCAGTACTTC.

This chain joins TRBV28 and TRBJ2-7; D gene uncertain. The ends were cut back, 1 base at V and 4 bases at J, with 5 bases in the middle. The V gene's germline CDR1 is MDHEN and CDR2 SYDVKM. The CDR3 contains 12 residues. The CDR3 DNA is TGTGCCAGCAGTTTATCCAAGTACGAGCAGTACTTC. It encodes CASSLSKYEQYF.

This chain links TRBV25-1 with TRBJ1-2; D not certain. CDR1 MGHDK and CDR2 SYGVNS come from the germline V gene. The CDR3 length is 12 residues. V lost 3 bases, J lost 7 bases, and 9 bases lay in between. For the CDR3, the DNA is TGTGCCAGCAGTGATTCCCAAATTGGCTACACCTTC. Encoded protein: CASSDSQIGYTF.

The chain carries TRBV12-3 or TRBV12-4 and TRBJ1-4; D ambiguous. Between the trimmed V and J ends, which lost 6 bases and 4 bases, there was a span of 12 bases. This CDR3 has 14 amino acids. This CDR3 is CASSPDTLNEKLFF. The DNA for the CDR3 is TGTGCCAGCAGCCCAGACACCCTTAATGAAAAACTGTTTTTT.

This rearrangement joins TRBV30 to TRBJ1-2; D may be TRBD1 (5 bases). The germline V gene encodes CDR1 GTSNPN and CDR2 SVGIG (reference sequence). The CDR3 has 12 residues. V gave up 8 bases and J gave up 5 bases, with 15 bases separating them. The CDR3 DNA is TGTGCCGGGACGCGGGGCCCTTATGGCTACACCTTC. Its translation: CAGTRGPYGYTF.

Only one count was recorded for this clonotype. This chain joins TRBV20-1 and TRBJ2-7; D remains ambiguous. Germline V gene data show CDR1 as DFQATT and CDR2 as SNEGSKA (reference sequence). This CDR3 comprises 14 residues. With 3 bases removed from V and 6 bases from J, the gap between germline ends came to 18 bases. The CDR3 spells CSASGPIRLPEQYF. The CDR3 DNA follows: TGCAGTGCTAGTGGCCCCATCCGGCTTCCCGAGCAGTACTTC.